This T cell receptor beta chain appears in the sequencing data of a study of blood T cell repertoires in COVID-19. Study overall: The United States, Italy and Spain supplied acute and convalescent COVID-19 samples. Sources were T cells, B-cell-depleted T cells, or PBMCs; the material itself was cDNA or gDNA.

Per the authors' pipeline: For nucleated cells, counts were estimated from reference gene primer amplification. The protocol was immunoSEQ multiplex PCR, while the TCRdb copy is restricted to in-frame clones and leaves out a portion. That table furnishes V, J and clone size, whereas the DNA furnished D and trimming. Among fewer than 250,000 clones listed, about 83% were seen once. This CDR3 comprises 18 residues. The V segment lost 4 bases and the J segment 1 base; nucleotides outside the gene matches: 12. CDR1 and CDR2 (germline): SGHRS, YFSETQ. The TCR was taken from a human donor in a cohort sampled during active COVID-19. Input material: peripheral blood. This chain uses TRBV5-1 with TRBJ2-5, with 11 bases matching TRBD2. CDR3 protein: CASSVGPPGTSGQETQYF. The CDR3 DNA reads as TGCGCCAGCAGCGTAGGACCTCCCGGGACTAGCGGCCAAGAGACCCAGTACTTC.